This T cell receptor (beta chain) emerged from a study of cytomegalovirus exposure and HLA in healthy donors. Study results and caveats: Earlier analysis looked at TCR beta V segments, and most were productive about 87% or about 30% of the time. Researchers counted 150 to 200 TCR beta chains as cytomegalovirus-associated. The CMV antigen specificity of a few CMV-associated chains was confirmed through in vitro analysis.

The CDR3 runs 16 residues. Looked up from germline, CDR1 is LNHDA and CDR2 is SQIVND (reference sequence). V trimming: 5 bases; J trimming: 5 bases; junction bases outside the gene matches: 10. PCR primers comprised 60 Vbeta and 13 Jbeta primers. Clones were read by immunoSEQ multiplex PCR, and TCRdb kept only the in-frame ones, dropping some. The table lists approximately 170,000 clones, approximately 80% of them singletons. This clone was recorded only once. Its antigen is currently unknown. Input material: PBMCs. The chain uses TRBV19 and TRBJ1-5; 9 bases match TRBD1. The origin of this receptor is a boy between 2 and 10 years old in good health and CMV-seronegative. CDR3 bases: TGTGCCAGTAGTTCACGGGACAGGGTGGGACATCAGCCCCAGCATTTT. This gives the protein CASSSRDRVGHQPQHF.